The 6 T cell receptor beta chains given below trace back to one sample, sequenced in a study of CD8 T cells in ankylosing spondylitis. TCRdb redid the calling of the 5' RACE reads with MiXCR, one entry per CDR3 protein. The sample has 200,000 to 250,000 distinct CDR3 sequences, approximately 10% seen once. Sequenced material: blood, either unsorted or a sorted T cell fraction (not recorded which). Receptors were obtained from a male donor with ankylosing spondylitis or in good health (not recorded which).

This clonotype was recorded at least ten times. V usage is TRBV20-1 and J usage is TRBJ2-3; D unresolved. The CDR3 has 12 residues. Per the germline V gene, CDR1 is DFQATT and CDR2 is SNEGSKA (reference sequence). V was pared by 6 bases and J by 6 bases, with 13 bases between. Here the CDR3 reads CSAPGLWDTQYF. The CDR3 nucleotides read TGCAGTGCCCCCGGCCTTTGGGATACGCAGTATTTT.

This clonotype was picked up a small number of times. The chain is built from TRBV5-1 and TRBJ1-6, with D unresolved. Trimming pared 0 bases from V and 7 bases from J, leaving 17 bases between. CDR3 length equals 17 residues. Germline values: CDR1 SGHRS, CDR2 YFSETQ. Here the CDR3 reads CASSLALFGQGNSPLHF. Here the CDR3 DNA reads TGCGCCAGCAGCTTGGCCCTTTTTGGGCAAGGGAATTCACCCCTCCACTTT.

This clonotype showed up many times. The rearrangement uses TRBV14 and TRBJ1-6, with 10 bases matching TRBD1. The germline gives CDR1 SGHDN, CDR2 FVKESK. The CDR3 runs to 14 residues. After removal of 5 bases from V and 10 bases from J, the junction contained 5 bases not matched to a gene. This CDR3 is CASSKRTGGSPLHF. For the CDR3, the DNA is TGTGCCAGCAGCAAGCGGACAGGGGGGTCACCCCTCCACTTT. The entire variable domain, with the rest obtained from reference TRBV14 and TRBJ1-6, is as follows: EAGVTQFPSHSVIEKGQTVTLRCDPISGHDNLYWYRRVMGKEIKFLLHFVKESKQDESGMPNNRFLAERTGGTYSTLKVQPAELEDSGVYFCASSKRTGGSPLHFGNGTRLTVT.

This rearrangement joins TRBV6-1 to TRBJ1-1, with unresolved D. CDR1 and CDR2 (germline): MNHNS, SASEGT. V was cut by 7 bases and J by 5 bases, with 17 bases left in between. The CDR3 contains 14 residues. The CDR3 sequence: CASTPAGGRTEAFF. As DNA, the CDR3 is TGTGCCAGCACCCCAGCAGGCGGTCGGACTGAAGCTTTCTTT.

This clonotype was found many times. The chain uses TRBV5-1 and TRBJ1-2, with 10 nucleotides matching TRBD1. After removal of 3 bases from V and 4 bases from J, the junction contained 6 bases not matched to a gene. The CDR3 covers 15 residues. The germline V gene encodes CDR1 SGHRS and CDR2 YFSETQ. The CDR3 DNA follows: TGCGCCAGCAGCTCGGGGACAGGGGTCATCTATGGCTACACCTTC. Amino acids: CASSSGTGVIYGYTF.

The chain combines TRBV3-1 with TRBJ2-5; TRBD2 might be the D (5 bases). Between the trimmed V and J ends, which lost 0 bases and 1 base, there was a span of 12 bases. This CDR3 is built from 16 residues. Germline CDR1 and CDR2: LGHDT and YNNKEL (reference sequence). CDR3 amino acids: CASSQDIRGPQETQYF. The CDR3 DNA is TGTGCCAGCAGCCAAGATATACGAGGGCCCCAAGAGACCCAGTACTTC.